This T cell receptor beta chain was captured in a study of patients and donors after allogeneic stem cell transplantation. One entry per CDR3 protein, called by TCRdb with MiXCR from the RT-PCR reads. The table lists 900,000 to 1,000,000 distinct CDR3 sequences, over 15% of them singletons. Trimming left V 2 bases short and J 0 bases short, with 16 bases between. Germline CDR1 LGHDT, CDR2 YNNKEL (reference sequence). The CDR3 spans 17 residues. Source material: blood, either unsorted or a sorted T cell fraction (not recorded which). The sequence was obtained from a human donor who was either an allogeneic HSCT recipient or a stem cell or donor lymphocyte infusion donor (not recorded which). It is not recorded whose cells these are; they may come from a transplant donor. The chain carries TRBV3-1 and TRBJ1-2, with D possibly being TRBD1 (6 bases). The chain's CDR3 is CASSQMDSQRANYGYTF. CDR3 DNA sequence: TGTGCCAGCAGCCAAATGGACAGTCAGCGGGCTAACTATGGCTACACCTTC.